What follows are 3 T cell receptor beta chains derived from one specimen sequenced in a study of T cell changes during pregnancy in multiple sclerosis. TCRdb's table, derived via immunoSEQ multiplex PCR, lists solely in-frame clones and lacks some. The sample lists tens of thousands of clones; roughly 90% were seen once. The sample here was peripheral blood, taken in the first trimester of pregnancy. These TCRs come from a female donor in good health, enrolled as a control in a pregnancy study.

This clone was seen more than once but under ten times. The CDR3 DNA follows: TGTGCCAGCAGCTGGTTTACCGGGACAAGGACGAGCTACACCTTC. Protein: CASSWFTGTRTSYTF. V is TRBV5-5 and J is TRBJ1-2; tentatively, D is TRBD1 (6 bases). Trimming pared 3 bases from V and 9 bases from J, leaving 21 bases between. CDR1 and CDR2 (germline): SGHKS, YYEKEE (reference sequence). This CDR3 is 15 amino acids long. Combining the CDR3 with reference TRBV5-5 and TRBJ1-2 gives the whole variable domain DAGVTQSPTHLIKTRGQQVTLRCSPISGHKSVSWYQQVLGQGPQFIFQYYEKEERGRGNFPDRFSARQFPNYSSELNVNALLLGDSALYLCASSWFTGTRTSYTFGSGTRLTVV.

In its sample, this clone was seen once. V and J are TRBV28 and TRBJ1-2; no firm D call. The V gene lost 7 bases and the J gene lost 1 base, with 16 bases spanning the gap. Germline V lookup: CDR1 MDHEN, CDR2 SYDVKM. CDR3 size: 15 residues. The CDR3 protein is CASILNGGINYGYTF. The DNA for the CDR3 is TGTGCCAGCATCCTTAATGGAGGGATTAACTATGGCTACACCTTC.

The chain combines TRBV19 with TRBJ1-5; 7 nucleotides align to TRBD1. The CDR3 loop spans 14 amino acids. Germline V gene lookup returns CDR1 LNHDA and CDR2 SQIVND (reference sequence). After removal of 11 bases from V and 0 bases from J, the junction contained 7 bases not matched to a gene. The CDR3 sequence is CASDRDFSNQPQHF. The CDR3 nucleotides are TGTGCCTCCGACAGGGATTTTAGCAATCAGCCCCAGCATTTT.